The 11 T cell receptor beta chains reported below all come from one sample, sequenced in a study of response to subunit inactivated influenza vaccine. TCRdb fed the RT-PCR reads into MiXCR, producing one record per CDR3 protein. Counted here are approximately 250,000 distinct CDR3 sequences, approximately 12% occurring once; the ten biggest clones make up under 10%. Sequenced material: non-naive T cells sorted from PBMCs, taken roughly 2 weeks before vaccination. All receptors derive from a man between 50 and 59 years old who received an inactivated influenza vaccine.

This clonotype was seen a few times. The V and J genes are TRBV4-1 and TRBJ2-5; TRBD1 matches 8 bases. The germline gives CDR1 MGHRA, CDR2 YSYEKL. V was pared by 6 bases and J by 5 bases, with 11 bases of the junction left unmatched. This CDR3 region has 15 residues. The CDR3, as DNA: TGCGCCAGCAGGCCGATCCCAGGGGGCGGGGAGACCCAGTACTTC. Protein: CASRPIPGGGETQYF.

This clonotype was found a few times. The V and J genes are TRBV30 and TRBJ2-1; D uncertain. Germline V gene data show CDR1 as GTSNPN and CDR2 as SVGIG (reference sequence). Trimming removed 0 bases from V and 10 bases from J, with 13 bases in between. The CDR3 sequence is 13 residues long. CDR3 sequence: CAWSVLRNIEQFF. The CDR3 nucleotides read TGTGCCTGGAGTGTACTCAGGAACATCGAGCAGTTCTTC.

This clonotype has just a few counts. DNA of the CDR3: TGTGCCTGGAGCCCCCCGTGGGGAGAAGCTTTCTTT. Residues: CAWSPPWGEAFF. The chain links TRBV30 to TRBJ1-1, with unresolved D. Trimming shortened V by 3 bases and J by 8 bases, and 13 bases separated the two germline ends. The length of the CDR3 is 12 residues. Per the germline V gene, CDR1 is GTSNPN and CDR2 is SVGIG (reference sequence). Supplemented by reference TRBV30 and TRBJ1-1, the full variable domain reads SQTIHQWPATLVQPVGSPLSLECTVEGTSNPNLYWYRQAAGRGLQLLFYSVGIGQISSEVPQNLSASRPQDRQFILSSKKLLLSDSGFYLCAWSPPWGEAFFGQGTRLTVV.

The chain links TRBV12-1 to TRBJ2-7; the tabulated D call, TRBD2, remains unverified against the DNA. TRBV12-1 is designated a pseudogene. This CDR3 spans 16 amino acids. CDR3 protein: CASSDVLAGSGDEQYF. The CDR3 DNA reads TGTGCCAGCAGCGATGTACTTGCGGGCAGTGGAGACGAGCAGTACTTC.

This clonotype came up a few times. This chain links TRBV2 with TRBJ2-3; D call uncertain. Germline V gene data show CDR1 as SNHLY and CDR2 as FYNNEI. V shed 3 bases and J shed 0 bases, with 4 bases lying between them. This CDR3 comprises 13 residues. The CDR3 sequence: CASSESSTDTQYF. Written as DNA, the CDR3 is TGTGCCAGCAGTGAGTCTAGCACAGATACGCAGTATTTT.

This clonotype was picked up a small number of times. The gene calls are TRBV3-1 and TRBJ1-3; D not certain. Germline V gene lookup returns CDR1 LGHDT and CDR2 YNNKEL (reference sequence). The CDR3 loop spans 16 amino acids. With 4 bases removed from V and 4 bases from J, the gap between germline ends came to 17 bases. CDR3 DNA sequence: TGTGCCAGCAGCCTCCCTCCGAGCGGAATAGGAAACACCATATATTTT. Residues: CASSLPPSGIGNTIYF.

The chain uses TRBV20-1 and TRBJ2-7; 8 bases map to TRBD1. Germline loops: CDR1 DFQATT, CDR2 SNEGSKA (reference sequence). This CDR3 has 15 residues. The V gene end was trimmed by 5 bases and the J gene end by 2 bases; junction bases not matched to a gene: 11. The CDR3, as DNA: TGCAGTGCTTTTACCCGGGACAGGACGGCCTACGAGCAGTACTTC. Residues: CSAFTRDRTAYEQYF.

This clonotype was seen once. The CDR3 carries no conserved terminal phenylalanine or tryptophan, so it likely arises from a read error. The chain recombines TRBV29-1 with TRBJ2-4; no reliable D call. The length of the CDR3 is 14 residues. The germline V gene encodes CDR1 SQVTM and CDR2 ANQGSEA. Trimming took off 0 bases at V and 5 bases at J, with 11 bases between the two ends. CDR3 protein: CSVEDRAGQNIQYL. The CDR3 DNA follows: TGCAGCGTTGAAGATAGGGCAGGACAAAACATTCAGTACTTA.

CDR3 in amino acids: CASSSLAGGKSTDTQYF. The DNA for the CDR3 is TGTGCCAGCAGCTCCCTAGCGGGGGGGAAAAGCACAGATACGCAGTATTTT. The V and J genes are TRBV13 and TRBJ2-3, with 12 bases aligning to TRBD2. Germline-derived CDR1 and CDR2 are PRHDT and FYEKMQ (reference sequence). J was trimmed by 0 bases and V by 4 bases; bases with no gene match: 5. This CDR3 region has 17 residues.

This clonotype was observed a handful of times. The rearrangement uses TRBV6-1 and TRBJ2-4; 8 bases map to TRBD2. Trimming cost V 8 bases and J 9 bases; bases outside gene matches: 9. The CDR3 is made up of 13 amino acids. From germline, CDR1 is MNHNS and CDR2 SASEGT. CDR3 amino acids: CASAPGGGGIQYF. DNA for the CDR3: TGTGCCAGCGCCCCGGGGGGGGGTGGCATTCAGTACTTC.

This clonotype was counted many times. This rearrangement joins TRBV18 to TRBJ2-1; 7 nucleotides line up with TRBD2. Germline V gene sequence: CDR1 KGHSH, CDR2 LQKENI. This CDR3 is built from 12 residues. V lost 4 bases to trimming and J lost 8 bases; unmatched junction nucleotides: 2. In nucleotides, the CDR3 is TGTGCCAGCTCACGGACTAGGGATGAGCAGTTCTTC. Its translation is CASSRTRDEQFF.